What follows are 2 T cell receptor beta chains derived from one specimen sequenced in a study of Graves' ophthalmopathy and Graves' hyperthyroidism. Transcripts of RNA were the source for amplifying TCR beta CDR3 regions. HTBI-primed first-round RT-PCR preceded second-round multiplex PCR. TCRdb recomputed calls from the multiplex PCR reads with MiXCR, one row per CDR3 protein. The sample lists about 390,000 distinct CDR3 sequences, roughly 15% occurring once. The source material was peripheral blood. These TCRs come from an adult woman with stable Graves' hyperthyroidism.

In its sample, this clonotype was seen many times. This could be a read error, since a much larger clone is one nucleotide away. The chain carries TRBV12-3 or TRBV12-4 and TRBJ1-1; D remains unclear. The length of the CDR3 is 12 residues. V was trimmed by 7 bases and J by 8 bases, leaving 14 bases between them. Here the CDR3 reads CASTKDGTEAFF. CDR3 bases: TGTGCCAGCACTAAGGACGGCACCGAAGCTTTCTTT.

At least ten counts were recorded for this clonotype. The J gene is TRBJ2-5, the V gene TRBV12-5; 8 positions agree with TRBD2. After removal of 2 bases from V and 4 bases from J, the junction contained 6 bases not matched to a gene. Germline V lookup: CDR1 LGHNT, CDR2 FRNRAP. The CDR3 extends over 15 amino acids. Written as DNA, the CDR3 is TGTGCTAGTGGTTTGCGGGAGGGCCCCCCAGAGACCCAGTACTTC. Translation gives CASGLREGPPETQYF. Combining the CDR3 with reference TRBV12-5 and TRBJ2-5 gives the whole variable domain DARVTQTPRHKVTEMGQEVTMRCQPILGHNTVFWYRQTMMQGLELLAYFRNRAPLDDSGMPKDRFSAEMPDATLATLKIQPSEPRDSAVYFCASGLREGPPETQYFGPGTRLLVL.